This TCR beta chain is drawn from a study of blood T cell repertoires in COVID-19. The overall study: Acute and convalescent COVID-19 specimens originated in the United States, Italy and Spain.

Seattle patients were enrolled while actively infected and followed longitudinally. There are 11 residues in the CDR3. Germline V gene data show CDR1 as MNHEY and CDR2 as SVGAGI. The V end was cut by 6 bases, the J end by 8 bases, with 8 bases between. The protocol was immunoSEQ multiplex PCR, while the TCRdb copy is restricted to in-frame clones and leaves out a portion. The sample shows around 70,000 clones, around 80% of them seen only once. The origin of this receptor is a man between 50 and 59 years old with COVID-19, enrolled during active disease. The V and J genes are TRBV6-5 and TRBJ2-1, with D unclear. Sequencing was carried out using peripheral blood. CDR3 protein: CASRLLHEQFF. As DNA, the CDR3 is TGTGCCAGCAGACTCCTTCATGAGCAGTTCTTC.